This TCR beta chain derives from a study of neurological immune-mediated disorders. In its sample, this clonotype was seen many times. What it binds is unknown. Study-wide findings and caveats: Private repertoires in all groups were suggested, as expanded clones shared no CDR3 amino acid sequences across subjects.

In TCRdb, the 5' RACE reads were re-called with MiXCR into one record per CDR3 protein. The sample records approximately 39,000 distinct CDR3 sequences, 7% to 8.5% being singletons. Germline assignment: CDR1 SGHKS and CDR2 YYEKEE (reference sequence). CDR3 length: 13 amino acids. With 0 bases removed from V and 5 bases from J, the gap between germline ends came to 8 bases. Sequenced material: CD4+ T cells from blood. The chain joins TRBV5-5 to TRBJ2-5, with unresolved D. The origin of this receptor is a man aged 45 to 65 in good health. CDR3 bases: TGTGCCAGCAGCTTGGCTGGAAAGGAGACCCAGTACTTC. Amino acids: CASSLAGKETQYF.